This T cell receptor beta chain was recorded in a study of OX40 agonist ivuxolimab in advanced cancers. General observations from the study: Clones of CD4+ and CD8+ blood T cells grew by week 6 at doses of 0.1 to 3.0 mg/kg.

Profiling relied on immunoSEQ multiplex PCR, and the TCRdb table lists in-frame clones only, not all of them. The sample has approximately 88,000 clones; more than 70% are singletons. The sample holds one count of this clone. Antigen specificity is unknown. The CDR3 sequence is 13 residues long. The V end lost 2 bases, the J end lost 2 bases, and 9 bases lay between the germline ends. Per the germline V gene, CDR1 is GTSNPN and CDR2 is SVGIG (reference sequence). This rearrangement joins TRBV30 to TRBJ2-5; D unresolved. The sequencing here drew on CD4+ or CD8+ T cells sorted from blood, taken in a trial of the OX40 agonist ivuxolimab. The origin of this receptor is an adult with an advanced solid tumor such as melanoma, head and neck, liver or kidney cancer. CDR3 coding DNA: TGTGCCTGGAGTCCCGGGTTACAAGAGACCCAGTACTTC. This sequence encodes CAWSPGLQETQYF.